This TCR beta chain was retrieved from a study of graft-versus-host responses after intestinal transplantation. Whole-study context: Each transplant was multivisceral, liver-intestinal, or isolated intestinal. Study-wide results and limits: Individuals who had graft-donor T cell macrochimerism had allografts that showed high graft-versus-host to host-versus-graft clonal ratios. GvH clones detected in recipient marrow included some appearing first in ileum or blood. HvG clone declines early post-transplant were associated with peak circulating GvH levels.

CDR1 and CDR2 (germline): SGDLS, YYNGEE. With 3 bases clipped from V and 5 bases from J, the junction kept 12 bases outside the gene matches. The CDR3 sequence is 18 residues long. Clones were read by immunoSEQ multiplex PCR, and TCRdb kept only the in-frame ones, dropping some. The sample records 90,000 to 120,000 clones, roughly 89% being singletons. Points on this clone: The antigen is undetermined.

Source: unstimulated CD4+ T cells sorted from spleen or lymph node cells, taken before transplant. The chain couples TRBV9 to TRBJ2-5; 14 positions agree with TRBD2. This receptor was taken from a human donor who was the organ donor for an intestinal transplant. The CDR3 nucleotides read TGTGCCAGCAGCGCCTCCAGACTAGCGGGGGGGCGGGTGGAGACCCAGTACTTC. Protein: CASSASRLAGGRVETQYF.